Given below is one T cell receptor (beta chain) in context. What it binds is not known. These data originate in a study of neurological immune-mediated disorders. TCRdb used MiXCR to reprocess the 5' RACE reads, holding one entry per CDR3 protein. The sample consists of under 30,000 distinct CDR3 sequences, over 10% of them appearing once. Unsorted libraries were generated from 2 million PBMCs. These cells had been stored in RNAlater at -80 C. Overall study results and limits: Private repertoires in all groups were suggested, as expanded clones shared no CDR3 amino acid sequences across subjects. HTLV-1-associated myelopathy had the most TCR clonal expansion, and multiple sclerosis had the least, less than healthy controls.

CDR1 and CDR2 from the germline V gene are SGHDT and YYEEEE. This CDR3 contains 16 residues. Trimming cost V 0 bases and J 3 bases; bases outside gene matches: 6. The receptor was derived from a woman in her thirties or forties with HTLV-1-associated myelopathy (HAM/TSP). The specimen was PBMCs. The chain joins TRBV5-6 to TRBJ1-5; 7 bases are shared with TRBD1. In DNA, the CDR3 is TGTGCCAGCAGCTTGGTTTCCGGACAGGCCAATCAGCCCCAGCATTTT. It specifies CASSLVSGQANQPQHF. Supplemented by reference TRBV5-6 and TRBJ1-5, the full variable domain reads DAGVTQSPTHLIKTRGQQVTLRCSPKSGHDTVSWYQQALGQGPQFIFQYYEEEERQRGNFPDRFSGHQFPNYSSELNVNALLLGDSALYLCASSLVSGQANQPQHFGDGTRLSIL.